This TCR beta chain was captured in a study of control samples from healthy donors and cancer patients. Details on this clone: One junction end disagrees with the germline gene, perhaps due to a read error.

Germline V lookup: CDR1 MNHEY, CDR2 SVGEGT. This CDR3 is 15 amino acids long. Produced via immunoSEQ multiplex PCR; TCRdb's table is partial and in-frame only. This sample carries over 150,000 clones, approximately 94% of them seen once, and the ten largest clones take around 1.5%. The chain combines TRBV6-2 or TRBV6-3 with TRBJ1-5; 8 bases are shared with TRBD1. This clonotype was obtained from a man under 40 in good health. The sample taken for sequencing was blood. The CDR3 region has the DNA TGTGCCGGCAGCCACGGACAGGGTGGCAATCAGCCCCAGCATTTT. Its translation is CAGSHGQGGNQPQHF.